This T cell receptor beta chain was captured by sequencing in a study of cytomegalovirus exposure and HLA in healthy donors (dated by TCRdb to about 2017). In the study overall: In an earlier analysis of 587 of the donors, less than 350 Gb of sequence data and 90 million to 130 million unique TCR beta sequences from 180 million or so T cells were reported. All discovery cohort repertoires had been generated on a single sequencing platform. Among the approximately 430 genotyped donors, about 85% belonged to the genetic ancestry cluster associated with self-reported Caucasian donors. Among around 400 genotyped donors of the cohort, an average of approximately 220,000 unique TCR beta nucleotide sequences was sequenced per donor, of which roughly 17% were non-productive. The aim of the study was to test whether cataloging public T cell receptors could identify signatures of past pathogen exposure. An earlier analysis of 587 of the donors used high-throughput TCR beta sequencing to judge whether each TCR beta V gene segment behaved as functional or pseudogenic. The number of typed donors differed by locus: roughly 629-630 for A, B, C, DRB1 and DQB1; 522 for DQA1; approximately 600 for DPA1; and 400 to 480 for DPB1. Roughly 300 gigabases of sequencing data and roughly 90 million unique TCR sequences were included in an early release covering under 650 HLA-typed donors. The study combined high-throughput TCR immunosequencing, statistical association of individual TCRs with disease status, and machine learning to predict cytomegalovirus infection status. HLA typing covered class I and class II loci at four-digit resolution. Donor age, sex, ethnicity and CMV serostatus were compiled alongside the repertoire data. In addition to the first cohort of 666 subjects, a separate validation cohort of 100 to 150 different subjects was used. In a later analysis, previously published TCR beta repertoires from 600 to 850 donors were re-analyzed and high-resolution HLA genotyping was added so that TCR occurrence patterns could be studied. A later genetic analysis took genome-wide SNP genotypes for about 55% of the 666 donors and used that subset as a discovery cohort. The study profiled the T cell repertoires of fewer than 850 subjects by immunosequencing and related them to cytomegalovirus serostatus. Because of strong linkage in the cohort, roughly five DR-DQ haplotypes were treated as single units for association and clustering. Rather than using new phenotypic data, the later analysis identified candidate immune exposures from TCR beta sequences and from how often those sequences occurred across donors. Overall study results and their limits: A total of 150 to 200 TCR beta chains were listed by the study as associated with cytomegalovirus. When HLA alleles, especially DR and DQ, strongly co-occurred, TCR associations were difficult to assign to individual alleles. Because HLA typing was unavailable for some donors at each locus, only the typed subset was used in association tests. Seventeen rarely observed V segments, including chromosome 9 orphons, were excluded from the earlier analysis of several hundred of the donors because counts were too low. A few of the identified cytomegalovirus-associated TCR beta chains were confirmed in vitro to be specific for cytomegalovirus antigens. A later genetic analysis reported fewer N-insertions in productive TCRs among donors in an Asian-associated ancestry cluster than the approximately 670-donor mean. The authors suggested that the approach could potentially be generalized to other disease states and immunological phenotypes. Correlated functional status among segregating V segments might reflect linkage disequilibrium, but an unknown experimental factor could not be ruled out. In a later analysis, most CMV-associated TCR beta chains were found to appear HLA-restricted, with HLA associations seemingly driven largely by CMV exposure. Most TCR sequences were seen in very few donors, while some public TCRs were found in many individuals. A cluster of highly shared sequence variants was judged likely to be a technical artifact of the sequencing pipeline. The only immune exposure information available for the cohort was CMV serostatus. In a later genetic analysis, a missense DCLRE1C variant was associated with V-gene and J-gene trimming of TCR beta chains, and the association was replicated in an independent cohort. The classifier was reported to diagnose cytomegalovirus status with high specificity and sensitivity in both the original cohort and the validation cohort. At a false discovery rate of 0.05, a later analysis linked 15,000 to 20,000 TCR beta sequences to specific HLA alleles. The cohort was sequenced for TCR beta chains only, and without alpha or paired-chain data the features that could be detected were limited. Roughly uniform sequencing depth across donors was assumed in presence/absence analyses, although this assumption may not hold. A later analysis reported that several top co-occurrence clusters appeared linked to parvovirus B19, influenza, CMV and Epstein-Barr virus. Some IMGT-functional V segments, including TRBV6-2 and TRBV6-3, could not be told apart with the 87-base-pair reads, so those segments were excluded. In an earlier analysis of roughly 560 of the donors, most TCR beta V segments were observed in productive rearrangements about 90% or about 30% of the time, broadly matching IMGT annotations. In a later analysis, TCR association rates were found to vary across HLA loci, with the most associated TCRs seen for DRB1 alleles and the fewest for HLA-C alleles. A further reported finding was that TCR beta sequences accurately predicted the HLA-A and HLA-B alleles for most subjects in the first cohort. In a later analysis, HLA-associated TCR beta chains showed more clonal expansion and lower generation probabilities than non-associated chains that were equally common.

CDR1 and CDR2 are drawn from the germline V gene: ENHRY, SYGVKD. Its CDR3 holds 13 amino acids, cysteine through phenylalanine. The only DNA kept is the CDR3, 39 bases in frame from the first base. V and J are trimmed by 10 bases and 2 bases, and the gene matches miss 6 bases of the junction. Library generation was performed with the immunoSEQ multiplex PCR assay. The multiplex PCR relied on a mix of 60 forward primers for TCR Vbeta segments and 13 reverse primers for TCR Jbeta segments. A multiplex PCR assay on genomic DNA amplified the CDR3 region of rearranged TCR beta genes. The amplified TCR beta libraries were sequenced on the Illumina HiSeq System as 87-base-pair reads. For the original study's pipeline: A later analysis counted about 76 million unique TCR beta chains across the 690 or so repertoires, and some 11 million of these chains were shared by at least two donors. Raw reads were error-corrected and collapsed into unique sequences by a nearest-neighbor algorithm in which closely related sequences were merged to remove PCR and sequencing errors. To assign V, D and J gene segments, CDR3 sequences were aligned to IMGT reference sequences. For a sequence to be retained, a match of at least six nucleotides was required to both a V gene segment and a J gene segment. Rearrangements were called productive when the CDR3 lacked stop codons and stayed in frame with V and J; all others were non-productive. Following IMGT convention, CDR3 was defined as the stretch from the second conserved V-encoded cysteine to the conserved J-encoded phenylalanine. In an earlier analysis of roughly 610 of the donors, sequences lacking an unambiguous match to a single V gene segment were excluded. In an earlier analysis of approximately 560 of the donors, a V segment was called functional when productive rearrangements were above 56.7%, and segregating when the standard deviation between donors exceeded 5%. A statistical classification framework was developed to diagnose cytomegalovirus status using the catalog of TCR beta chain sequences. In a later analysis, TCR nucleotide sequences were compared against IMGT/GENE-DB human TR gene sequences so that V and J genes could be assigned. The TCRdist pipeline was used in a later analysis to assign CDR3 sequences and most-parsimonious VDJ recombination scenarios. In a later analysis, every TCR beta chain was defined by the combination of its CDR3 amino acid sequence and its V-gene family, and reads without a unique V-gene family were dropped. To address suspected cross-contamination and a sequencing artifact, a later analysis removed under 600 highly shared, low-generation-probability nucleotide sequences. A later analysis calculated a clonal expansion index for each public chain from normalized within-repertoire ranks of inferred template counts. In a later analysis, generation probabilities were computed with a VDJ recombination model fitted to out-of-frame rearrangements, and the resulting probabilities were checked against IGoR. In a later analysis, hypergeometric tests were used to score TCR-TCR, TCR-HLA and TCR-CMV co-occurrence, with a repertoire-size bias correction applied to TCR pairs. False discovery rates were estimated in a later analysis by permuting HLA or CMV assignments 20 times. In a later analysis, co-occurring TCRs were grouped with DBSCAN, and TCRdist sequence similarity was added when clustering was performed within HLA-allele-positive subsets. Co-occurrence clustering excluded repertoires with fewer than 30,000 or more than 120,000 public chains, plus five with anomalous nucleotide sharing. As stored in TCRdb, this immuneACCESS dataset retains in-frame rearrangements with V and J assigned. A fraction of the clones does not appear; measured against another copy, unresolved V genes explain less than half of the discrepancy, and the remainder lacks a known reason. That table gives V, J and clone size, and the DNA gave D and trimming. A total of under 110,000 clones appear in this sample, approximately 85% of them only once. The leading ten clones occupy approximately 3.6% of the sample.

In total, about 650 healthy bone marrow donors made up the cohort. All cohort members were sampled while nominally healthy, although unrecorded immune exposures were likely present. The donor was CMV seronegative and was included in the group of hundreds of seronegative cohort members. A peripheral blood sample was collected from each donor, and TCR beta sequencing was performed on peripheral blood mononuclear cells. Genomic DNA extraction from the blood cell samples was performed with the Qiagen DNeasy Blood Extraction Kit. About this clone itself: The antigen this receptor binds is unknown. No base-level quality is on record; no much larger clone is a single base apart.

Sequencing was performed on PBMCs. This sequence was found in a man between 25 and 39 years old in good health and CMV-seronegative. The rearrangement combines TRBV10-3 with TRBJ2-7; 9 nucleotides in the junction match TRBD1. The nucleotides are TGTGCCACAGAGACAGGGGGTACCTACGAGCAGTACTTC. Protein translation: CATETGGTYEQYF.